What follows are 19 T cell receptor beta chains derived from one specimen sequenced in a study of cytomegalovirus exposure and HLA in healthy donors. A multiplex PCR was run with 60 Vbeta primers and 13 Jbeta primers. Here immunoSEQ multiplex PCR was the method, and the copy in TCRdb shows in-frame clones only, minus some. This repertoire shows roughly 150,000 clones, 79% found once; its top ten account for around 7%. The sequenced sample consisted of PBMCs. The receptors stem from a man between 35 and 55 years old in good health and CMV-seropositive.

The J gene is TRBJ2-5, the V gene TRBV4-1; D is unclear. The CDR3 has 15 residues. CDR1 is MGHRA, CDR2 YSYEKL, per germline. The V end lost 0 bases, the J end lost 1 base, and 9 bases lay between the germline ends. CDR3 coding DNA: TGCGCCAGCAGCCAAGATGAGAGCGTCCAAGAGACCCAGTACTTC. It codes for CASSQDESVQETQYF.

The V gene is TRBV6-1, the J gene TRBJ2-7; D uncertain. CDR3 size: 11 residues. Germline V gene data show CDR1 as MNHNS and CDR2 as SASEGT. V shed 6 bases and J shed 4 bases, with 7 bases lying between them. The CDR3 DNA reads TGTGCCAGCAGACTAACGTACGAGCAGTACTTC. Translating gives CASRLTYEQYF.

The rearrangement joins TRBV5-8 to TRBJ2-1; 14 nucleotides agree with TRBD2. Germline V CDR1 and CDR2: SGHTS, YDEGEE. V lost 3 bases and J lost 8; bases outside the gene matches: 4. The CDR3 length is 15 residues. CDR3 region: CASSSGLAGVDEQFF. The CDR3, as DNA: TGTGCCAGCAGCTCGGGACTAGCGGGAGTTGATGAGCAGTTCTTC.

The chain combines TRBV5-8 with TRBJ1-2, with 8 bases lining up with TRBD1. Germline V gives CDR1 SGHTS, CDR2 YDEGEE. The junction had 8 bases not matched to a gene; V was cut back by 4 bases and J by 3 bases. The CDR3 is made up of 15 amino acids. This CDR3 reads CASSTRDRYYYGYTF. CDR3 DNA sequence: TGTGCCAGCAGCACAAGGGACAGGTACTACTATGGCTACACCTTC. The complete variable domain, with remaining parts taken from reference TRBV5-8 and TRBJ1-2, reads EAGVTQSPTHLIKTRGQQATLRCSPISGHTSVYWYQQALGLGLQFLLWYDEGEERNRGNFPPRFSGRQFPNYSSELNVNALELEDSALYLCASSTRDRYYYGYTFGSGTRLTVV.

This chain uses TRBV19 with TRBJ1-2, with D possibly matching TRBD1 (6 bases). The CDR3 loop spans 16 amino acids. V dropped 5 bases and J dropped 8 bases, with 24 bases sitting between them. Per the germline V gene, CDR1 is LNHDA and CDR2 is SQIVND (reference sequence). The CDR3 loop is CASSLDTGTPSRGYTF. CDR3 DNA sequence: TGTGCCAGTAGTCTCGACACCGGGACACCCTCTAGGGGCTACACCTTC.

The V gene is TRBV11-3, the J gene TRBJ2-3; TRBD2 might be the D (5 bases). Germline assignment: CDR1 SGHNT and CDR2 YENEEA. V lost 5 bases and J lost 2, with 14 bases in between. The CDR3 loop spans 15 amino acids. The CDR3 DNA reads TGTGCCAGCAGCCCTCTTCTGGGAGACACAGATACGCAGTATTTT. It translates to CASSPLLGDTDTQYF.

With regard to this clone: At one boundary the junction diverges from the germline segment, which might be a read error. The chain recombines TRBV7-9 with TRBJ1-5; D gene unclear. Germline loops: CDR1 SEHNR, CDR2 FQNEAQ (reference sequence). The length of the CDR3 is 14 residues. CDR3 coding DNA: TGTTCCAGCAGCTTAGGGCAAACCAATCAGCCCCAGCATTTT. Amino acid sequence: CSSSLGQTNQPQHF. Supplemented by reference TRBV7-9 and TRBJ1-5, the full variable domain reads DTGVSQNPRHKITKRGQNVTFRCDPISEHNRLYWYRQTLGQGPEFLTYFQNEAQLEKSRLLSDRFSAERPKGSFSTLEIQRTEQGDSAMYLCSSSLGQTNQPQHFGDGTRLSIL.

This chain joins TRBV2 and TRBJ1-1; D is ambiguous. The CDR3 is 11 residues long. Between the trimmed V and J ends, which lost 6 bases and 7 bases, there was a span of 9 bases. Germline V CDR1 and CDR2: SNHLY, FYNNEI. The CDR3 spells CASSYRDEAFF. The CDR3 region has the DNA TGTGCCAGCAGCTACAGAGATGAAGCTTTCTTT.

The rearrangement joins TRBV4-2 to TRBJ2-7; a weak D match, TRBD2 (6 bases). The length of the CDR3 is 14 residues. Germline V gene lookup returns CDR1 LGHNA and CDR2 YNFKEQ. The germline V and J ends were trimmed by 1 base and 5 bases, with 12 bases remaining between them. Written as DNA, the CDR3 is TGTGCCAGCAGCCAAGCCCAACTAGCACACGAGCAGTACTTC. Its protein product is CASSQAQLAHEQYF.

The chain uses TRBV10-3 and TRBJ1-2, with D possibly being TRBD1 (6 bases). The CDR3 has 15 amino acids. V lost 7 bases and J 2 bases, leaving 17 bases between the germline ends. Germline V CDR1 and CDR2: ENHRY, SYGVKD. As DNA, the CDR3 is TGTGCCATCACCTCATCAGGGGTTGAGAACTATGGCTACACCTTC. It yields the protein CAITSSGVENYGYTF.

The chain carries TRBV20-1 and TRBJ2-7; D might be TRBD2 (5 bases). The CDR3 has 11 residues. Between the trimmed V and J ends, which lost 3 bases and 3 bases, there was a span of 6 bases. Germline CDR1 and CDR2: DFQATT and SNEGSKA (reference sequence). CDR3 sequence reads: CSARAGYEQYF. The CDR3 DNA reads TGCAGTGCTAGGGCGGGCTACGAGCAGTACTTC.

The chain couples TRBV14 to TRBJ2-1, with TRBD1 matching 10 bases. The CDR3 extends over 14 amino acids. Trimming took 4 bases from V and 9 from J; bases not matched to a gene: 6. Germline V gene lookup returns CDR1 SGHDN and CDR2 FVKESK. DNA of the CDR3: TGTGCCAGCAGCCGAGGGACAGGGGTTGGTGAGCAGTTCTTC. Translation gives CASSRGTGVGEQFF.

The CDR3 loop is CASSLDPGTGLGYTF. DNA for the CDR3: TGTGCCAGCAGCTTGGATCCCGGGACAGGGCTTGGCTACACCTTC. The chain has TRBV5-4 and TRBJ1-2; 9 positions match TRBD1. Germline-derived CDR1 and CDR2 are SGHNT and YYREEE (reference sequence). This CDR3 contains 15 residues. V dropped 0 bases and J dropped 7; count of bases not matched to a gene: 7.

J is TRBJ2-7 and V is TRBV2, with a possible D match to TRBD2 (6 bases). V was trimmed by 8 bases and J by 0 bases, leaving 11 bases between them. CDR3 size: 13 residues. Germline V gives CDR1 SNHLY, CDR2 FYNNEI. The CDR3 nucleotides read TGTGCCAGCGGGGGGACTCCCTCCTACGAGCAGTACTTC. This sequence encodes CASGGTPSYEQYF.

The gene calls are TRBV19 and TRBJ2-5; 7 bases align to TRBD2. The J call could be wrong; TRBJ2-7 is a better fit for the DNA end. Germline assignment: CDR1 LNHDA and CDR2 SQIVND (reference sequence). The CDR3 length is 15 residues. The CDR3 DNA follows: TGTGCCACCGCGGGGGTGACTAGGGGAAACTACGAGCAGTACTTC. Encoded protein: CATAGVTRGNYEQYF.

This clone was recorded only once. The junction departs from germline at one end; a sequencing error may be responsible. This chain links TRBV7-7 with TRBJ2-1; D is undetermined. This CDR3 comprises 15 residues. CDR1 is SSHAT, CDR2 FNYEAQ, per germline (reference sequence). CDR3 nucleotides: TGTGCTAGCAGCTTAGACGGTGCCTCCTACAATGAGCAGTTCTTC. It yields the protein CASSLDGASYNEQFF.

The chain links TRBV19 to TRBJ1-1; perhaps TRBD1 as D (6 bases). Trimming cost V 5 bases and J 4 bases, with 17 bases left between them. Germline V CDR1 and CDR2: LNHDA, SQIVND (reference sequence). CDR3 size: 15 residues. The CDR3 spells CASSLRTDRATEAFF. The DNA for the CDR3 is TGTGCCAGTAGTCTGCGGACAGACCGGGCCACTGAAGCTTTCTTT.

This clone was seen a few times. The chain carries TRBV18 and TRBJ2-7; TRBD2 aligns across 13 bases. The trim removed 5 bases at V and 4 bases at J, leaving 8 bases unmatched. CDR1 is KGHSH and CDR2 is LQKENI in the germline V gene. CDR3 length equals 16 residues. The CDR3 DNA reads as TGTGCCAGCTCAGCGACTAGCGGGAGGATACGATACGAGCAGTACTTC. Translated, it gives CASSATSGRIRYEQYF.

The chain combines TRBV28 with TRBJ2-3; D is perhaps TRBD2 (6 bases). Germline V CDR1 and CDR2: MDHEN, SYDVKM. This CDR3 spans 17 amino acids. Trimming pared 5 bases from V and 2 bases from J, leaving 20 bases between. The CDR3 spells CASSVPYGGGNTDTQYF. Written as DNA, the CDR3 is TGTGCCAGCAGTGTGCCCTATGGGGGAGGTAACACAGATACGCAGTATTTT.